The T cell receptor beta chain described here comes from a study of type 1 regulatory T cells. Germline assignment: CDR1 SGHRS and CDR2 YFSETQ. Trimming pared 4 bases from V and 5 bases from J, leaving 16 bases between. The CDR3 spans 15 residues. TCRdb called the reads again in MiXCR, with one record for every CDR3 protein. The sample records about 62,000 distinct CDR3 sequences, around 62% being singletons. As regards this clonotype: Antigen specificity is unknown.

This TCR came from a human donor in good health. The chain combines TRBV5-1 with TRBJ1-5, with D maybe TRBD1 (6 bases). The sequenced material came from cultured non-Tr1 T cells, either the whole culture or a sorted T cell fraction (not recorded which). In DNA, the CDR3 is TGCGCCAGCAGCACGGAGGGGGGAGAGTATCAGCCCCAGCATTTT. Amino acids: CASSTEGGEYQPQHF.